This section outlines one T cell receptor (beta chain) sequence together with its context. Its antigen is not yet known. Base qualities are not provided; no much larger clone lies one nucleotide away. Receptors were amplified or captured by the immunoSEQ multiplex PCR assay. For most patients, genomic DNA was isolated using the Qiagen DNeasy Blood and Tissue Kit and was shipped frozen to Adaptive Biotechnologies for TCR sequencing. High-throughput TCR-beta CDR3 sequencing of genomic DNA from most patients was performed by Adaptive Biotechnologies. The authors' pipeline ran thus. Adaptive's ImmunoSEQ software was the source of the TCR sequencing data for fewer than 20 patients, while three other patients were processed with MiXCR and VDJtools. To correct CD4 versus CD8 sorting errors, sequences present in both subsets at a frequency ratio below 5:1 were removed. CDR3 nucleotide sequences shared by donor and recipient were removed because the origin of these sequences could not be assigned. To be classed as alloreactive, a clone needed at least 2-fold expansion over unstimulated cells and a minimum CFSE-low frequency of 0.002% (template counts) or 0.001% (read counts). A clone was considered mappable if detected in the sequenced pre-transplant spleen, lymph node, or MLR CFSE-low populations of the donor or recipient. Cumulative frequency of alloreactive clones was calculated as a percentage of all sequences weighted by copy number. This is the immuneACCESS table as TCRdb keeps it, with only in-frame sequences that have V and J called. A part of the clones is gone; compared with another copy, unresolved V genes explain less than half, and the rest is unexplained. Clone size and the V and J calls come from that table; the DNA yielded D and trimming. A total of tens of thousands of clones appear in this sample, 90% to 95% of them only once. The ten largest clones take up approximately 0.25% of the sample.

The label giving this sample's time point can be read as: cells obtained before transplantation from donor or recipient. CD3+CD4+ and CD3+CD8+ populations were FACS-sorted from unstimulated pre-transplant donor and recipient cells taken from spleen or lymph nodes. The CDR3 runs 15 amino acids, cysteine and phenylalanine included. The entry retains the CDR3 DNA only, 45 bases that are in frame from base 1. Here V drops 3 bases and J drops 6 bases, and the junction holds 5 bases not matched to any gene. The germline V gene sets CDR1 to MDHEN and CDR2 to SYDVKM. The data stem from a study of graft-versus-host responses after intestinal transplantation (dated by TCRdb to 2020 to 2023). About the study as a whole: The transplants that recipients received were multivisceral, liver-intestinal, or isolated intestinal. Rather than going through the commercial service, samples from three later patients were sequenced in-house on an Illumina MiSeq and processed with MiXCR. Of the approximately 25 intestinal transplant recipients enrolled in the cohort, one of whom was a retransplant, a few patients without pretransplant specimens were excluded. Donor T cell macrochimerism was defined as a peak of at least 4% donor T cells among recipient peripheral blood mononuclear cells. After intestinal transplantation, graft-versus-host and host-versus-graft alloreactive T cell clones were followed in the graft, circulation and bone marrow using bulk TCR-beta CDR3 sequencing. Alloreactive clones were identified by sequencing pre-transplant mixed lymphocyte reaction products and comparing them with unstimulated pre-transplant donor and recipient T cells. All recipients received anti-thymocyte globulin induction followed by maintenance tacrolimus and steroids for two to four years.

General study outcomes and caveats: In the allografts of patients with donor T cell macrochimerism, GvH to HvG T cell clonal ratios were high. Conclusions were limited by the relatively low number and heterogeneity of intestinal transplant patients. Early after transplant, declines in HvG clones were associated with peak levels of circulating GvH clones. GvH clones turned up in recipient bone marrow, with some appearing earlier in ileal mucosa or blood, a pattern consistent with an intestinal mucosal origin.

This TCR was recovered from a human donor who was the organ donor for an intestinal transplant. The chain is encoded by TRBV28 joined to TRBJ2-1, with 10 central nucleotides matching TRBD2. Source: unstimulated CD8+ T cells sorted from spleen or lymph node cells, taken before transplant. The bases are TGTGCCAGCAGTTTGTCGGGACTAGCGAGCAATGAGCAGTTCTTC. Its protein reads: CASSLSGLASNEQFF.